This TCR beta chain is drawn from a study of T cells in Graves' hyperthyroidism and ophthalmopathy. Study in general: Prior to any treatment, at the point of initial diagnosis, peripheral blood was collected.

This clonotype showed up just a few times. The V segment lost 7 bases and the J segment 3 bases; nucleotides outside the gene matches: 5. CDR1 is SQVTM and CDR2 is ANQGSEA in the germline V gene. CDR3 length: 14 amino acids. The TCR beta CDR3 regions underwent amplification using RNA transcripts as the source. The HTBI set primed first-round TCR CDR3 RT-PCR. TCRdb re-called the multiplex PCR reads with MiXCR, one entry per CDR3 protein. This table holds tens of thousands of distinct CDR3 sequences, roughly half found once. The rearrangement links TRBV29-1 to TRBJ2-1; the match to TRBD2 covers 11 bases. This sequence was found in a woman between 55 and 75 years old with Graves' ophthalmopathy. The source material was blood. CDR3: CSGRLAGLYNEQFF. For the CDR3, the DNA is TGCAGCGGGAGACTAGCGGGACTCTACAATGAGCAGTTCTTC.